The rows below give T cell receptor beta chains drawn from one sample of a study of identical twins. One entry per CDR3 protein, called by TCRdb with MiXCR from the 5' RACE reads. The sample shows 690,000 or so distinct CDR3 sequences, roughly 6% of them seen only once. The source material was naive T cells sorted from blood. These receptors were collected from a young man in good health. Each CDR3 is given with its conserved first and last residue. The D gene is left open where the match is weak. A row's size may be missing; if present it is once, few, many or a size class.

D gene	V gene	J gene	clone size	CDR3 DNA	CDR3 protein
TRBD2	TRBV9	TRBJ2-5	few	TGTGCCAGCAGCGTAGGAGGGGTAAGCGGGAGTTTAACTGAGACCCAGTACTTC	CASSVGGVSGSLTETQYF
.	TRBV28	TRBJ2-5	many	TGTGCCAGCAGGAGATTGAGCGGTACCCAAGAGACCCAGTACTTC	CASRRLSGTQETQYF
.	TRBV6-4	TRBJ1-6	.	TGTGCCAGCAGTGAGGGTGCACGCTTGGGATCACCCCTCCACTTT	CASSEGARLGSPLHF
.	TRBV29-1	TRBJ2-5	.	TGCAGCGCCACTGGGACAAGGAGGCCCCAGTACTTC	CSATGTRRPQYF
.	TRBV29-1	TRBJ1-3	many	TGCAGCGTTGAAGCACGAAGCGACGGGGGATGGGGAAACACCATATATTTT	CSVEARSDGGWGNTIYF
.	TRBV20-1	TRBJ1-5	.	TGCAGTGCTATAGGCACCCGGGGCAATCAGCCCCAGCATTTT	CSAIGTRGNQPQHF
.	TRBV12-3/TRBV12-4	TRBJ2-1	many	TGTGCCAGCAGTTTACACGGGAGCTCCTACAATGAGCAGTTCTTC	CASSLHGSSYNEQFF
.	TRBV28	TRBJ1-5	many	TGTGCCAGCACCCTGACTCGGGGGGGCAATCAGCCCCAGCATTTT	CASTLTRGGNQPQHF
TRBD1	TRBV12-3/TRBV12-4	TRBJ1-2	many	TGTGCCAGCACCTACGCGCGGGACAGGGTTCTCGGGGGCTACACCTTC	CASTYARDRVLGGYTF
TRBD1	TRBV5-1	TRBJ2-6	.	TGCGCCAGCAGCTTGGGGACAGGACCCTCTGGGGCCAACGTCCTGACTTTC	CASSLGTGPSGANVLTF
TRBD1	TRBV29-1	TRBJ2-7	many	TGCAGCGTCGCTAAAAGGTTGGACAGGAACTACGAGCAGTACTTC	CSVAKRLDRNYEQYF
TRBD2	TRBV7-2	TRBJ2-1	many	TGTGCCAGCAGCTTAATAGCGGGAGCCTACAATGAGCAGTTCTTC	CASSLIAGAYNEQFF
.	TRBV24-1	TRBJ2-5	many	TGTGCCACCGGTGGAGAGACCCAGTACTTC	CATGGETQYF
.	TRBV12-3/TRBV12-4	TRBJ1-2	.	TGTGCCAGCAGTTTATCGGGGACGTCTGGCTACACCTTC	CASSLSGTSGYTF
TRBD2	TRBV20-1	TRBJ2-4	once	TGCAGTGCAGTCCCGGGACTAGAGTTAGCCAAAAACATTCAGTACTTC	CSAVPGLELAKNIQYF
.	TRBV11-3	TRBJ2-5	.	TGTGCCAGCAGCTTAGTTCCCTGGGAGACCCAGTACTTC	CASSLVPWETQYF
.	TRBV10-1	TRBJ1-1	few	TGCGCCAGCAGTGAGGACTTGGTGGCTGAAGCTTTCTTT	CASSEDLVAEAFF
.	TRBV10-3	TRBJ1-2	few	TGTGCCATCACCCTCGAGAAGGGAGGCTACACCTTC	CAITLEKGGYTF
.	TRBV18	TRBJ2-5	.	TGTGCCAGCTCACCACCGAATGAAGAGACCCAGTACTTC	CASSPPNEETQYF
.	TRBV27	TRBJ2-2	few	TGTGCCAGCAGTTTTGAGGGCGCGGACACCGGGGAGCTGTTTTTT	CASSFEGADTGELFF
TRBD1	TRBV6-5	TRBJ2-5	many	TGTGCCAGCAGTTATGGAGGACAGGGTGAAGAGACCCAGTACTTC	CASSYGGQGEETQYF
TRBD2	TRBV24-1	TRBJ2-1	many	TGTGCCACCAGTGATTCCCTAGGGACTAGCGGGAGGGCCAATGAGCAGTTCTTC	CATSDSLGTSGRANEQFF
TRBD2	TRBV6-2/TRBV6-3	TRBJ2-4	few	TGTGCCAGCAGTTACTCGAGGGTCGCGGGAGTGGACAAAAACATTCAGTACTTC	CASSYSRVAGVDKNIQYF
TRBD2	TRBV28	TRBJ2-2	many	TGTCCAGCCGGGGGGGGGCTGGCGAACACCGGGGAGCTGTTTTTT	CPAGGGLANTGELFF
.	TRBV6-5	TRBJ1-1	few	TGTGCCAGCAGGTACAGAACCGAGAACACTGAAGCTTTCTTT	CASRYRTENTEAFF
.	TRBV12-3/TRBV12-4	TRBJ2-2	.	TGTGCCAGCAGTTTATGGCGGGAATCGGGCGGGGAGCTGTTTTTT	CASSLWRESGGELFF
.	TRBV29-1	TRBJ2-1	few	TGCAGCGTTTGGGGGGGCGGGAGCCGGGCTAATGAGCAGTTCTTC	CSVWGGGSRANEQFF
.	TRBV27	TRBJ2-3	many	TGTGCCAGCAGTGGATTCAAGGCTAGCGGCACAGATACGCAGTATTTT	CASSGFKASGTDTQYF
.	TRBV29-1	TRBJ1-6	many	TGCAGCGTTGAAGATGTGTTTGGGGGGACTAATTCACCCCTCCACTTT	CSVEDVFGGTNSPLHF
.	TRBV12-3/TRBV12-4	TRBJ2-2	few	TGTGCCAGCATCGAGGGGAACACCGGGGAGCTGTTTTTT	CASIEGNTGELFF
.	TRBV4-2	TRBJ2-1	many	TGTGCCAGCAGCCAAGAACTAGCTCACAATGAGCAGTTCTTC	CASSQELAHNEQFF
TRBD1	TRBV20-1	TRBJ2-1	many	TGCAGTGCTAGAGACGAGGGGGCCACCTACAATGAGCAGTTCTTC	CSARDEGATYNEQFF
.	TRBV20-1	TRBJ1-5	many	TGCAGTGCTAGTCTGACAGACGCAATTAGCAATCAGCCCCAGCATTTT	CSASLTDAISNQPQHF
.	TRBV5-1	TRBJ2-1	many	TGCGCGAGCGGGTTGCAAGATGAGCAGTTCTTC	CASGLQDEQFF